The clone carrying this TCR beta chain appeared a single time. Its antigen remains unidentified. Prior to thyroid surgery, none of the patients had received any treatment. Original handling: Between-group CDR3 differences, defined by clinicopathological status, yielded a distant-metastasis classifier for papillary thyroid cancer. MiXCR was used by TCRdb to re-call the PCR reads. The V and J calls were determined by TCRdb, not by the authors. The table includes about 40,000 clones, about an eighth detected once. This specimen comes from a study of metastatic and nonmetastatic thyroid tumors. Study in general: Samples came from malignant and benign thyroid patients, and repertoires were compared across blood and tumor or nodule tissue. Study conclusions and caveats: In blood and tumor, TCR beta diversity was reportedly significantly higher in malignant thyroid tumors than in benign nodules.

From germline, CDR1 is DFQATT and CDR2 SNEGSKA (reference sequence). The ends were cut back, 3 bases at V and 6 bases at J, with 9 bases in the middle. The CDR3 has 11 residues. The receptor was derived from a female donor with papillary thyroid cancer or a benign thyroid nodule (not recorded which). Some clones in this sample may be carry-over from other donors' samples. The sequenced material came from blood. The V call is TRBV20-1, the J call TRBJ2-7; D is unclear. CDR3 sequence (DNA): TGCAGTGCTAGTGATTACCGCGAGCAGTACTTC. This codes for CSASDYREQYF.